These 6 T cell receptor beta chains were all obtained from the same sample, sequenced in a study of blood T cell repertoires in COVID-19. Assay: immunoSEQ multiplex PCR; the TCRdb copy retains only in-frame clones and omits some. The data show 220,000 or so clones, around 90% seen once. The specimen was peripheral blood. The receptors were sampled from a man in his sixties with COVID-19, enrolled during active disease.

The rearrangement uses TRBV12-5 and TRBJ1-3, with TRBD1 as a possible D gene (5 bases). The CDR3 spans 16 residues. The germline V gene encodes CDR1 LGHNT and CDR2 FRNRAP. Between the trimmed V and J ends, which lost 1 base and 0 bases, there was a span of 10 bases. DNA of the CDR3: TGTGCTAGTGGTTTGGGAGACAGCCGCTCTGGAAACACCATATATTTT. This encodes CASGLGDSRSGNTIYF.

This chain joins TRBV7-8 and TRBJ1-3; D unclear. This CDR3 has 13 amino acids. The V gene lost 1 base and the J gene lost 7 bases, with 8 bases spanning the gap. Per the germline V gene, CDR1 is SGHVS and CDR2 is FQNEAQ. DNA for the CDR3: TGTGCCAGCAGCTTAGGGCAGTGGAACACCATATATTTT. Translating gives CASSLGQWNTIYF.

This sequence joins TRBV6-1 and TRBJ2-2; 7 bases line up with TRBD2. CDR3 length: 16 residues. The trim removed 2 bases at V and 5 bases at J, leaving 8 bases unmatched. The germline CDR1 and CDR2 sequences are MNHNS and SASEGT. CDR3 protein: CASSELSGATTGELFF. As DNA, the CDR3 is TGTGCCAGCAGTGAACTCAGCGGGGCCACTACCGGGGAGCTGTTTTTT.

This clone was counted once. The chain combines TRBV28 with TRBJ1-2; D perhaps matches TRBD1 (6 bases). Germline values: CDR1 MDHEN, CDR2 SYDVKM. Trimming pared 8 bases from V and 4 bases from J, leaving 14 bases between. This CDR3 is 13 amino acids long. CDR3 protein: CASWVGTIYGYTF. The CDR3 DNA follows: TGTGCCAGCTGGGTGGGGACAATCTATGGCTACACCTTC.

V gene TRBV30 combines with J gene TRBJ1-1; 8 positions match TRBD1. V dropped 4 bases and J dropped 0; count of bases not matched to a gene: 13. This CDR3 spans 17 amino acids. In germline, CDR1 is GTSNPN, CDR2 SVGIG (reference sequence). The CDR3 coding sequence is TGTGCCTGGACCTCGGGACAGGCCCTAATTCTGAACACTGAAGCTTTCTTT. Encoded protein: CAWTSGQALILNTEAFF.

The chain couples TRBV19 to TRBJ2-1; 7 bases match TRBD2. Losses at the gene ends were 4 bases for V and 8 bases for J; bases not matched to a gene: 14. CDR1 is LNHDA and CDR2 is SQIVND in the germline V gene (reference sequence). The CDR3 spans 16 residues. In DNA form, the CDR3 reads TGTGCCAGTAGTAGACCGGGGGGTACTAGGGTGGATGAGCAGTTCTTC. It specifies CASSRPGGTRVDEQFF. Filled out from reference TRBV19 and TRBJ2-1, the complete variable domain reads DGGITQSPKYLFRKEGQNVTLSCEQNLNHDAMYWYRQDPGQGLRLIYYSQIVNDFQKGDIAEGYSVSREKKESFPLTVTSAQKNPTAFYLCASSRPGGTRVDEQFFGPGTRLTVL.